This is a list of T cell receptor beta chains from one sample in a study of T cell repertoires in cytomegalovirus infection. TCRdb fed the reads into MiXCR, producing one record per CDR3 protein. The sample contains about 320,000 distinct CDR3 sequences, 8% to 9.5% of which appear only once. The sequenced sample consisted of PBMCs. Source of these receptors: a human donor in good health (CMV status not recorded). Some clones in this sample may be carry-over from other donors' samples. Both conserved end residues are part of each CDR3. The D gene is left open where the match is weak. Not all rows give a size; the values are once, few, many and, for expanded clones, a class.

>few|TRBD1|TRBV20-1|TRBJ1-4
TGCAGTGCTGAAACAGGGGCCACTAATGAAAAACTGTTTTTT
CSAETGATNEKLFF
>many|.|TRBV12-3/TRBV12-4|TRBJ1-1
TGTGCCAGCGACATCGGGGGACCTGAAGCTTTCTTT
CASDIGGPEAFF
>many|.|TRBV7-2|TRBJ2-5
TGTGCCAGCAGCGAGGGATCCGTAGAGACCCAGTACTTC
CASSEGSVETQYF
>few|.|TRBV7-2|TRBJ2-3
TGTGCCAGCACCCTCCCCTCGGGGGCAGATACGCAGTATTTT
CASTLPSGADTQYF
>.|.|TRBV5-1|TRBJ1-1
TGCGCCAGCAGCTTGGAGGCGGGCGCTGAAGCTTTCTTT
CASSLEAGAEAFF
>many|.|TRBV7-2|TRBJ2-1
TGTGCCAGCAGCTTAGTAGGGGTCAACGAGCAGTTCTTC
CASSLVGVNEQFF
>many|TRBD1|TRBV12-3/TRBV12-4|TRBJ1-5
TGTGCCAGCAGTTACGGGACAGGACATCAGCCCCAGCATTTT
CASSYGTGHQPQHF
>many|.|TRBV4-1|TRBJ1-1
TGCGCCAGCAGCCAAGATCTAGCAGGGATAATGAACACTGAAGCTTTCTTT
CASSQDLAGIMNTEAFF
>many|TRBD2|TRBV20-1|TRBJ2-3
TGCAGTGCCAAAAGCGGGGGGAGAACAGATACGCAGTATTTT
CSAKSGGRTDTQYF
>once|.|TRBV15|TRBJ1-1
TGTGCCACCAGCAGAGATTTGAGAACCGTTGAAGCTTTCTTT
CATSRDLRTVEAFF
>.|.|TRBV5-4|TRBJ2-1
TGTGCCAGCAGCTATAATTCAGGACAGAGGGGGCAGTTCTTC
CASSYNSGQRGQFF
>many|.|TRBV7-2|TRBJ2-5
TGTGCCAGCAGCTTAGTCCAGGGACAAGAGACCCAGTACTTC
CASSLVQGQETQYF
>.|TRBD2|TRBV18|TRBJ2-1
TGTGCCAGCTCACCACCGGACTACGGGAGGGACAATGAGCAGTTCTTC
CASSPPDYGRDNEQFF
>.|.|TRBV6-2/TRBV6-3|TRBJ2-7
TGTGCCAGCAGTTCCTTCGGGACACCTTCCTACGAGCAGTACTTC
CASSSFGTPSYEQYF